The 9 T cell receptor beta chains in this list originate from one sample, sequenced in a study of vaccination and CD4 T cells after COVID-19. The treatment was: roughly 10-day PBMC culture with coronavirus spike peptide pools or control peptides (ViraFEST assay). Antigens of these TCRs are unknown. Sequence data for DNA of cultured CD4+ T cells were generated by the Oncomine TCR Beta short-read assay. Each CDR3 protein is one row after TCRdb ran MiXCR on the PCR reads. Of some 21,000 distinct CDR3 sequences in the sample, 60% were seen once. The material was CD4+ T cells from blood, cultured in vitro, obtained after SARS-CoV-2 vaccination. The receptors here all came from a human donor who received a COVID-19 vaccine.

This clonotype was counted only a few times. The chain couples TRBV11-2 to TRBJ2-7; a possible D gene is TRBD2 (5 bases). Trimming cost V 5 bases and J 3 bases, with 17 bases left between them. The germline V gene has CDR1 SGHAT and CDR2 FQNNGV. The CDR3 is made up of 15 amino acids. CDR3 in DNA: TGTGCCAGCAGCCCAACCTTTTCACGGGGCTACGAGCAGTACTTC. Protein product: CASSPTFSRGYEQYF.

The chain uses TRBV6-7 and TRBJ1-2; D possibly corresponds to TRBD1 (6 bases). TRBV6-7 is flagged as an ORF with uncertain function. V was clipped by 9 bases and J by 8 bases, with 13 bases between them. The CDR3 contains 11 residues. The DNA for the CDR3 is TGTGCCAGTCGGACAGATAAGGGCTACACCTTC. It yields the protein CASRTDKGYTF.

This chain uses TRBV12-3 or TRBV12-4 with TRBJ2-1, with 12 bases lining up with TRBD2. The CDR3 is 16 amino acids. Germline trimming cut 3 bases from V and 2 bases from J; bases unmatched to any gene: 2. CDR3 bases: TGTGCCAGCAGTTTGACTAGCGGGGGCCCCTACAATGAGCAGTTCTTC. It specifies CASSLTSGGPYNEQFF.

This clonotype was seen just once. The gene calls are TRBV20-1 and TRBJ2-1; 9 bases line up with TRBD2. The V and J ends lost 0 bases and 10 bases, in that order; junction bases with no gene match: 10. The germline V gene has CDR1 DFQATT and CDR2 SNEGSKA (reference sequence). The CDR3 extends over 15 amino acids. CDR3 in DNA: TGCAGTGCTAGAGATCCGGGGCTAGCGGGGACAGAGCAGTTCTTC. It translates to CSARDPGLAGTEQFF.

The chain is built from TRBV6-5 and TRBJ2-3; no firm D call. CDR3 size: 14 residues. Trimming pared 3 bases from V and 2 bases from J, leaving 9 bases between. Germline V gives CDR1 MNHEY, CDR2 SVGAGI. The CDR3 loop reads CASSYGGYTDTQYF. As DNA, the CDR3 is TGTGCCAGCAGTTATGGCGGATACACAGATACGCAGTATTTT.

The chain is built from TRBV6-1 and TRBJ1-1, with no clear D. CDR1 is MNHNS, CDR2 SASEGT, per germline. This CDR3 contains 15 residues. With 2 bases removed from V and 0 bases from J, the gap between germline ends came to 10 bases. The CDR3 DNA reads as TGTGCCAGCAGTGAACAGTGGGAACTGAACACTGAAGCTTTCTTT. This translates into CASSEQWELNTEAFF.

The chain's CDR3 is CATSDRGQGRFSGELFF. As DNA, the CDR3 is TGTGCCACCAGTGACCGCGGACAGGGGAGGTTCTCCGGGGAGCTGTTTTTT. V is TRBV24-1 and J is TRBJ2-2, with 9 bases identical to TRBD1. Germline CDR1 and CDR2: KGHDR and SFDVKD. This CDR3 is 17 amino acids long. The V segment lost 4 bases and the J segment 6 bases; nucleotides outside the gene matches: 11.

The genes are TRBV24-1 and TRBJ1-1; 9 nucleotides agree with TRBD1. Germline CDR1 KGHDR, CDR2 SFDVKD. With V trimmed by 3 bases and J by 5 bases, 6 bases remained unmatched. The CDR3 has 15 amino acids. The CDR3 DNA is TGTGCCACCAGTGATGGACAGGGGAGGGGGACTGAAGCTTTCTTT. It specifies CATSDGQGRGTEAFF.

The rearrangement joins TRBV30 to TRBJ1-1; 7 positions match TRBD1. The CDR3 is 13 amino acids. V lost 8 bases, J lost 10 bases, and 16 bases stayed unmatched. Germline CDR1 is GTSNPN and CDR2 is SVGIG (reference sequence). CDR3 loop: CARTPDRVFAAFF. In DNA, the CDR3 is TGTGCCCGGACCCCTGACAGGGTTTTTGCAGCTTTCTTT.